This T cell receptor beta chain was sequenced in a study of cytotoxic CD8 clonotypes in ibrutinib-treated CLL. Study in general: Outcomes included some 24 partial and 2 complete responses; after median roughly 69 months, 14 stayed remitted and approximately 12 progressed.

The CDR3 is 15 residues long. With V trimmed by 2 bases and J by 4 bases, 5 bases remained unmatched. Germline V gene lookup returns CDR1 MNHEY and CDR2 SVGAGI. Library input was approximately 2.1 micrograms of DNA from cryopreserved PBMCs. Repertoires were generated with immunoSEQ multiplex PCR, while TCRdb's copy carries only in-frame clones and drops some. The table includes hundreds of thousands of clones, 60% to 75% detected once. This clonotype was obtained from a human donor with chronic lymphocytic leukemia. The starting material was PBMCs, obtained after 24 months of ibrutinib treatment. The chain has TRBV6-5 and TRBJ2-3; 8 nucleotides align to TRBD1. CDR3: CASSYPGGGADTQYF. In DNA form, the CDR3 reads TGTGCCAGCAGTTACCCAGGGGGCGGCGCAGATACGCAGTATTTT.